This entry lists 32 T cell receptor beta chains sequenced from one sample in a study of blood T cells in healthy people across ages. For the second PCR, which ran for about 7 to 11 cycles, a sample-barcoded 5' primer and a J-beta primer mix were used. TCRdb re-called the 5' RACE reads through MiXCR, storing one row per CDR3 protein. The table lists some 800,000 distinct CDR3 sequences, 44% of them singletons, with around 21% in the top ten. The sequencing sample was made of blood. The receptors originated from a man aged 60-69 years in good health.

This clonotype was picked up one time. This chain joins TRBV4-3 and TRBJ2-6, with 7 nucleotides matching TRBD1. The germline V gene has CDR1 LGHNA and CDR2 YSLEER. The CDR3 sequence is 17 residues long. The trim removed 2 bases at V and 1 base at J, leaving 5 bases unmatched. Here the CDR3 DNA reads TGCGCCAGCAGCCAACAGGGGACAGCTTCTGGGGCCAACGTCCTGACTTTC. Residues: CASSQQGTASGANVLTF.

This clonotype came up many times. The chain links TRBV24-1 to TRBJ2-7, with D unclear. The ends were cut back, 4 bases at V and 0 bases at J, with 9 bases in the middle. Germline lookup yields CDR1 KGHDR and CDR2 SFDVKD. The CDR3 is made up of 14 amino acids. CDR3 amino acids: CATSDSRSSYEQYF. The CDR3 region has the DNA TGTGCCACCAGTGACAGCAGGAGCTCCTACGAGCAGTACTTC.

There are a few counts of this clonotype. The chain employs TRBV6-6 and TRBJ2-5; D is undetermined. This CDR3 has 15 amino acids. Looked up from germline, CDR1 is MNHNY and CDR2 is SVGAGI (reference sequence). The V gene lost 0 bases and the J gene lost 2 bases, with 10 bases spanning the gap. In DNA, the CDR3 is TGTGCCAGCAGTTACTCGATTAACAATCAAGAGACCCAGTACTTC. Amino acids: CASSYSINNQETQYF.

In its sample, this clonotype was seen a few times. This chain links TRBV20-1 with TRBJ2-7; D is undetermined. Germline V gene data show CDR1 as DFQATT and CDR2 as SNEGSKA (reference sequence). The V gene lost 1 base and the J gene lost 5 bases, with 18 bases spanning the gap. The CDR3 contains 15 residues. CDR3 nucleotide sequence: TGCAGTGCTAGAGCCCTGGGCAGTTTAGAAGACGAGCAGTACTTC. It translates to CSARALGSLEDEQYF.

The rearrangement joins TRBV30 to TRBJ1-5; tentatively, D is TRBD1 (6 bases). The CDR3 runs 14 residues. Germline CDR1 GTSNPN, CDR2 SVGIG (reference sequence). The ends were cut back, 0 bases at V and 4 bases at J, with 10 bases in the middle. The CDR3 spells CAWSVNRDNQPQHF. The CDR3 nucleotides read TGTGCCTGGAGTGTAAACAGGGATAATCAGCCCCAGCATTTT.

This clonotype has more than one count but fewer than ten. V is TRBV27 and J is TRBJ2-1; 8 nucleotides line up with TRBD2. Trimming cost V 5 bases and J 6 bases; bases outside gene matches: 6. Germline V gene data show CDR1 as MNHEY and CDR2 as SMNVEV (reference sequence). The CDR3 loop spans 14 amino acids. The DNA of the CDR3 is TGTGCCAGCAGTCTTCGGGGGGGGATCAATGAGCAGTTCTTC. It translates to CASSLRGGINEQFF.

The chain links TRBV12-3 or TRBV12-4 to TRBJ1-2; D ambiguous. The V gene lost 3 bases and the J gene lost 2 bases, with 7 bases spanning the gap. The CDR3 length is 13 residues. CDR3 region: CASSFVENYGYTF. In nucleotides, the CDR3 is TGTGCCAGCAGTTTTGTGGAAAACTATGGCTACACCTTC.

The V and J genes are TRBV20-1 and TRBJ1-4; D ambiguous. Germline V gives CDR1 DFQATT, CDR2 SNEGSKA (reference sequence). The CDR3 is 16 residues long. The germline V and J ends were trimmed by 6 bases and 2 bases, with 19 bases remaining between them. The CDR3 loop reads CSATRPGFDTNEKLFF. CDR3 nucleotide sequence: TGCAGTGCGACCCGACCCGGTTTTGATACTAATGAAAAACTGTTTTTT.

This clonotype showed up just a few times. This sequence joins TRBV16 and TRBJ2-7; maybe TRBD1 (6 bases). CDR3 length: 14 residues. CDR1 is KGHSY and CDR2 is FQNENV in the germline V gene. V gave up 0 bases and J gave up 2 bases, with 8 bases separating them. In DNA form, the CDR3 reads TGTGCCAGCAGCCAATCGGCAGGGGCCTACGAGCAGTACTTC. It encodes CASSQSAGAYEQYF.

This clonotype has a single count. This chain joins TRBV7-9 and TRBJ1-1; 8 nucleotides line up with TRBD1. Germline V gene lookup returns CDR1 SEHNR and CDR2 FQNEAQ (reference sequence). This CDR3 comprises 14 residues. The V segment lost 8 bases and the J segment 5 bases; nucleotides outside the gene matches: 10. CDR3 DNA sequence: TGTGCCAGCGGGACGGACAGGGAGGCAACTGAAGCTTTCTTT. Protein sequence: CASGTDREATEAFF.

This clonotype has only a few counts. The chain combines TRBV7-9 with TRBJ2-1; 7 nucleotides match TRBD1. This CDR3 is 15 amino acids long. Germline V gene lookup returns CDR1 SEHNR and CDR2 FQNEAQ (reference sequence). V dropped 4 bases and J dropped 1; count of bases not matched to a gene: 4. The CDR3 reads CASSWDSRSYNEQFF. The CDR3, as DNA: TGTGCCAGCAGCTGGGACAGCCGTTCCTACAATGAGCAGTTCTTC.

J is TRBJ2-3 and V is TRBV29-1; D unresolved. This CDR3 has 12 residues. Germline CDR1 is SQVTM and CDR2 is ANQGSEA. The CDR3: CNLSAGIDTQYF. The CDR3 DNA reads TGCAACCTGTCAGCCGGCATAGATACGCAGTATTTT.

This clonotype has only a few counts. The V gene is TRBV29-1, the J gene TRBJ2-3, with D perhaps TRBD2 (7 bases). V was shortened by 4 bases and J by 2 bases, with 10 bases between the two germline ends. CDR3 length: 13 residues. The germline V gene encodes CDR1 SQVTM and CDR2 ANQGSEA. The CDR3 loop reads CSVVGGATDTQYF. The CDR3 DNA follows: TGCAGCGTTGTGGGGGGGGCCACAGATACGCAGTATTTT.

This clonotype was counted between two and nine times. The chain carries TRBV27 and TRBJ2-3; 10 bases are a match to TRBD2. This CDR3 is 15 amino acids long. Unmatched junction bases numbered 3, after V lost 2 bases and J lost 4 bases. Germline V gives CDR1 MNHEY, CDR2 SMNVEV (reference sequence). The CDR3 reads CASSLGSGGADTQYF. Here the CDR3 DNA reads TGTGCCAGCAGTTTAGGCAGCGGGGGGGCAGATACGCAGTATTTT.

CDR3 residues: CASSVVSSSYEQYF. The DNA of the CDR3 is TGTGCCAGCAGCGTAGTGTCATCGTCCTACGAGCAGTACTTC. J is TRBJ2-5 and V is TRBV7-2; no definite D call. The DNA end is a closer match to TRBJ2-7, so the J assignment may be wrong. The germline CDR1 and CDR2 sequences are SGHTA and FQGNSA. The CDR3 is made up of 14 amino acids.

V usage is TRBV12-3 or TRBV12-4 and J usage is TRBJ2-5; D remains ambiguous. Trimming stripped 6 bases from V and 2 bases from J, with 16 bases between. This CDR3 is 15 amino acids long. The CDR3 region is CASSPSRTAQETQYF. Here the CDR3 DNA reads TGTGCCAGCAGCCCGAGCCGTACCGCTCAAGAGACCCAGTACTTC.

The CDR3 protein is CSVEESGARNSENEQFF. The CDR3 DNA sequence: TGCAGCGTTGAAGAATCTGGGGCCCGAAATAGTGAGAATGAGCAGTTCTTC. The chain carries TRBV29-1 and TRBJ2-1, with a possible D match to TRBD1 (5 bases). The CDR3 is 17 amino acids. Trimming cost V 0 bases and J 7 bases, with 22 bases left between them. Germline CDR1 SQVTM, CDR2 ANQGSEA.

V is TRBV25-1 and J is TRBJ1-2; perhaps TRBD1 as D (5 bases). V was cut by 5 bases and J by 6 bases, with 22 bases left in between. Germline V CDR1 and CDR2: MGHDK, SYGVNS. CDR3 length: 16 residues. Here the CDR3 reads CASSTIDRPSQDGYTF. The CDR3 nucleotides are TGTGCCAGCAGTACAATAGACAGACCGAGCCAGGATGGCTACACCTTC.

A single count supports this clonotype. The CDR3 DNA reads TGTGCCAGCAGCCACGGGGCTGGGATCACCGGGGAGCTGTTTTTT. Protein sequence: CASSHGAGITGELFF. V is TRBV7-3 and J is TRBJ2-2; D tentatively reads TRBD1 or TRBD2 (5 bases each). V gave up 5 bases and J gave up 4 bases, with 14 bases separating them. This CDR3 is built from 15 residues. CDR1 and CDR2 from the germline V gene are SGHTA and FQGTGA.

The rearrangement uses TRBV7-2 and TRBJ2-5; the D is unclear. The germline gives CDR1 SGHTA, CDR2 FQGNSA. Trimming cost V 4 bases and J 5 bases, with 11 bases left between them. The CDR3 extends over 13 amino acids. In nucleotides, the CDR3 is TGTGCCAGCAGCTCTATATCCGCGGAGACCCAGTACTTC. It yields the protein CASSSISAETQYF.

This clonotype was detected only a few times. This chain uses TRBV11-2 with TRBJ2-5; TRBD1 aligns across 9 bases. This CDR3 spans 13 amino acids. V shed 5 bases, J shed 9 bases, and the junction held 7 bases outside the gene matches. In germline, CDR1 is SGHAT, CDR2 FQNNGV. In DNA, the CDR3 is TGTGCCAGCAGCCTCGGGACAGGGAAGGCCCAGTACTTC. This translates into CASSLGTGKAQYF.

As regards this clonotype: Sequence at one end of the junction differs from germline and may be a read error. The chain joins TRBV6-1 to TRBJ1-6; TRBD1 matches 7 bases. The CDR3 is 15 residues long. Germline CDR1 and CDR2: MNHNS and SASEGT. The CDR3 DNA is TGTGCCAGCAGGGAAGTAGGGGGCGGGAATTCACCCCTCCACTTT. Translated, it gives CASREVGGGNSPLHF.

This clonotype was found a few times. CDR3 region: CASSQNSGGPCGQYF. CDR3 DNA sequence: TGTGCCAGCAGCCAAAATAGCGGGGGGCCCTGCGGGCAGTACTTC. The rearrangement joins TRBV2 to TRBJ2-5; 10 bases line up with TRBD2. Per germline, CDR1 SNHLY and CDR2 FYNNEI. V lost 6 bases and J lost 11; bases outside the gene matches: 15. The CDR3 spans 15 residues. The full variable domain, with the rest looked up from reference TRBV2 and TRBJ2-5, is EPEVTQTPSHQVTQMGQEVILRCVPISNHLYFYWYRQILGQKVEFLVSFYNNEISEKSEIFDDQFSVERPDGSNFTLKIRSTKLEDSAMYFCASSQNSGGPCGQYFGPGTRLLVL.

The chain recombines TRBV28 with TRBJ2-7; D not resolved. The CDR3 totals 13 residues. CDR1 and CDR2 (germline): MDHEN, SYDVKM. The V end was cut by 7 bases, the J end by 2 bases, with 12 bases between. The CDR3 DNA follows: TGTGCCAGCAAGGAAAACGGACCCTACGAGCAGTACTTC. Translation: CASKENGPYEQYF.

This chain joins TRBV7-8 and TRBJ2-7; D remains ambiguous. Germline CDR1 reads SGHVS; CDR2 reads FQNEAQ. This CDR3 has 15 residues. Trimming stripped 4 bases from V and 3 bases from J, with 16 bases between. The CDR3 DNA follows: TGTGCCAGCAGCTCCTTGGCAGGCCCCCTCTACGAGCAGTACTTC. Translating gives CASSSLAGPLYEQYF.

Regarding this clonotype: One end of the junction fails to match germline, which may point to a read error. CDR3 loop: CAVWDSTNTGELFF. CDR3 sequence (DNA): TGTGCCGTTTGGGACTCTACGAACACCGGGGAACTGTTTTTT. The rearrangement uses TRBV28 and TRBJ2-2; TRBD2 is a possible D gene (6 bases). The germline CDR1 and CDR2 sequences are MDHEN and SYDVKM. This CDR3 contains 14 residues.

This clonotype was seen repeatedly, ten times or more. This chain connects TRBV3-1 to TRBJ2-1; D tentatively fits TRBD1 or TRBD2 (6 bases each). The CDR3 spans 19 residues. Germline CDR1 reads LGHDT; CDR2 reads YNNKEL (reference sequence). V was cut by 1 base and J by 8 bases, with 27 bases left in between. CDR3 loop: CASSQAKTPGEGRGDEQFF. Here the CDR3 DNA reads TGTGCCAGCAGCCAAGCAAAGACCCCAGGAGAGGGTAGGGGGGATGAGCAGTTCTTC.

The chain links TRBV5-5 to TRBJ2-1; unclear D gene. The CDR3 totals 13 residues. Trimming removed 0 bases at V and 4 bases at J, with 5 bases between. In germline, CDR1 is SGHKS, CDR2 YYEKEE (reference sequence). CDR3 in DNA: TGTGCCAGCAGCTTGGCTACTTACAATGAGCAGTTCTTC. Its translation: CASSLATYNEQFF.

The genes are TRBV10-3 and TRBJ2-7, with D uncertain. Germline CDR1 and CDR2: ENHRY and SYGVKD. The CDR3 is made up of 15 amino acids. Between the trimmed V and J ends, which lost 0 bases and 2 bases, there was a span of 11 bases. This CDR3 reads CAISESGANAYEQYF. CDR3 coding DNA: TGTGCCATCAGTGAGTCTGGCGCGAACGCCTACGAGCAGTACTTC.

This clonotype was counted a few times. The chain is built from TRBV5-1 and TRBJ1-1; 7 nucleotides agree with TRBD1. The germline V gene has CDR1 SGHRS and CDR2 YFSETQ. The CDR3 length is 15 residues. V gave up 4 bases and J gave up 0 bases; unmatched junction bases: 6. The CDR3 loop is CASSIQGQLNTEAFF. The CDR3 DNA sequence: TGCGCCAGCAGCATCCAGGGACAGCTGAACACTGAAGCTTTCTTT.

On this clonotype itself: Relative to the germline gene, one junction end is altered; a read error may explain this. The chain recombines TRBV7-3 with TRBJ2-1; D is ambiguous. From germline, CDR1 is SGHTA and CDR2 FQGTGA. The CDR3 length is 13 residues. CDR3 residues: CASSVTGSNEQFF. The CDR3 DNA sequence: TGTGCCAGCAGCGTAACGGGCAGCAATGAGCAGTTCTTC.

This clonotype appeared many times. In DNA form, the CDR3 reads TGCGCCAGCAGTGTGAGGGCAGAGGGAACGTACGAGCAGTACTTC. Its translation: CASSVRAEGTYEQYF. This chain joins TRBV5-1 and TRBJ2-7; D is perhaps TRBD2 (5 bases). V was pared by 5 bases and J by 4 bases, with 19 bases between. This CDR3 is 15 amino acids long. Looked up from germline, CDR1 is SGHRS and CDR2 is YFSETQ.